The source of this T cell receptor (beta chain) is a study of blood T cell repertoires in COVID-19. J gave up 5 bases and V 4 bases, and 9 bases lay outside the gene matches. The V gene's germline CDR1 is SGDLS and CDR2 YYNGEE. This CDR3 is 15 amino acids long. TCRdb's table, derived via immunoSEQ multiplex PCR, lists solely in-frame clones and lacks some. This table has around 130,000 clones, roughly four fifths appearing once. The rearrangement links TRBV9 to TRBJ1-1; 9 nucleotides match TRBD1. The sample comprised peripheral blood. The source is a woman aged 55-69 years with acute or convalescent COVID-19. Written as DNA, the CDR3 is TGTGCCAGCAGCCCCGGGACAGGGACTTTTACTGAAGCTTTCTTT. Its translation: CASSPGTGTFTEAFF.